This T cell receptor beta chain was identified in a study of blood T cells in healthy people across ages. It was with a sample-barcoded 5' primer and a J-beta primer mix that a second PCR of about 6 to 12 cycles was run. TCRdb reprocessed the 5' RACE reads via MiXCR and lists one record per CDR3 protein. The sample holds 720,000 or so distinct CDR3 sequences, 40% to 45% seen once. Study outcomes and limitations: Across the age range, TCR beta diversity per million T cells fell in a roughly linear way. A greater number of naive CD4+ cells and higher diversity distinguished long-lived donors from aged donors.

Deletions cut 5 bases from V and 3 bases from J, with 10 bases between. The CDR3 loop spans 13 amino acids. Germline V gene lookup returns CDR1 SGHAT and CDR2 FQDESV (reference sequence). Many counts were recorded for this clonotype. Its specificity is not known. The source is a man older than 75 in good health. Sequencing was carried out using blood. V gene TRBV11-1 combines with J gene TRBJ2-5; D may correspond to TRBD1 or TRBD2 (5 bases each). DNA for the CDR3: TGTGCCAGCAGCCGGGACGGAGAAGAGACCCAGTACTTC. As protein: CASSRDGEETQYF.